A single T cell receptor beta chain is shown here with its context. The antigen remains unidentified. These data are taken from a study of shared clonotypes between healthy human individuals. With 6 bases clipped from V and 3 bases from J, the junction kept 15 bases outside the gene matches. CDR3 length: 19 residues. From germline, CDR1 is LNHNV and CDR2 YYDKDF (reference sequence). As defined, naive CD8 cells were CD45RO-negative and positively selected for CCR7, with terminally differentiated effector memory CD45RA+ cells excluded. Sorted-subset replicate PCR reactions were performed with around 200 ng DNA, corresponding to tens of thousands of T cell genomes. Sequenced by immunoSEQ multiplex PCR; TCRdb stores in-frame clones only, minus some. The sample includes around 2.1 million clones, 90% to 95% of them seen just once. Study findings and constraints: The generation probabilities recorded for non-shared clonotypes fell below those of clonotypes shared by all four donors.

The chain has TRBV15 and TRBJ2-1; TRBD2 matches 12 bases. The sequence was collected from a man between 18 and 35 years old in good health. Some clones in this sample may be carry-over from other donors' samples. The source material was naive CD8+ T cells from PBMCs. The CDR3 DNA reads TGTGCCACCAGGGGACTCGTGGGACTAGCGGGCCCCAACTACAATGAGCAGTTCTTC. It is translated as CATRGLVGLAGPNYNEQFF.